These 30 T cell receptor beta chains share one sample of origin, sequenced in a study of CD8+ T cells in alopecia areata listed by TCRdb under 2018. The time point label on this specimen signifies: 24 weeks on oral tofacitinib. What this sample's treatment or condition label stands for: oral pan-JAK inhibitor, 5-10 mg twice daily. The library was made by the immunoSEQ multiplex PCR assay. RNA was extracted from all samples and reverse transcribed into cDNA as template for TCR sequencing. TCRdb holds this immuneACCESS table with in-frame rearrangements only. Some clones are missing; in checked studies, unresolved V genes explain under half, and the rest has no known cause. The sample records 150,000 to 200,000 clones, about three fifths of which are singletons. The ten most abundant clones make up 5.5% of the sample. Sample: CD4+ T cells sorted from blood, taken at week 24, from a patient treated with tofacitinib. The receptors originated from a human donor with alopecia areata.

This clone was detected only a few times. This chain uses TRBV6-5 with TRBJ2-4; D gene ambiguous. The CDR3 is 13 residues long. Germline CDR1 is MNHEY and CDR2 is SVGAGI. Trimming took 5 bases from V and 0 from J, leaving 5 bases between them. The CDR3 spells CASSDLAKNIQYF. For the CDR3, the DNA is TGTGCCAGCAGTGACTTAGCCAAAAACATTCAGTACTTC.

This chain links TRBV5-6 with TRBJ2-3; possibly TRBD2 for D (5 bases). The CDR3 extends over 14 amino acids. V was shortened by 3 bases and J by 9 bases, with 17 bases between the two germline ends. Germline V gene data show CDR1 as SGHDT and CDR2 as YYEEEE. Here the CDR3 DNA reads TGTGCCAGCAGCTCACGGACTGCAGTCCGGACGCAGTATTTT. This sequence encodes CASSSRTAVRTQYF.

Turning to this clone: At the DNA level, this CDR3 is encoded by other sequences in the same sample as well. The V and J genes are TRBV2 and TRBJ2-3; unclear D gene. Germline CDR1 is SNHLY and CDR2 is FYNNEI. V lost 2 bases and J 5 bases, leaving 11 bases between the germline ends. The CDR3 loop spans 14 amino acids. CDR3 sequence reads: CASSESAPRDTQYF. CDR3 in DNA: TGTGCCAGCAGTGAATCGGCCCCACGAGATACGCAGTATTTT.

The V gene is TRBV15, the J gene TRBJ1-6, with 8 bases identical to TRBD1. Germline V gene sequence: CDR1 LNHNV, CDR2 YYDKDF (reference sequence). With 5 bases clipped from V and 5 bases from J, the junction kept 2 bases outside the gene matches. The CDR3 covers 14 residues. CDR3 coding DNA: TGTGCCACCAGCGTGGACAGGGATAATTCACCCCTCCACTTT. Its protein is CATSVDRDNSPLHF.

V usage is TRBV10-3 and J usage is TRBJ2-7, with D perhaps being TRBD1 or TRBD2 (5 bases each). CDR1 is ENHRY and CDR2 is SYGVKD in the germline V gene. The CDR3 consists of 14 residues. The V end was cut by 2 bases, the J end by 2 bases, with 10 bases between. The CDR3, as DNA: TGTGCCATCAGTGAGGGGGGACGTCCCTACGAGCAGTACTTC. Encoded protein: CAISEGGRPYEQYF.

This clone was recorded once. This rearrangement joins TRBV27 to TRBJ2-7; D gene unclear. CDR3 length: 14 amino acids. Germline CDR1 MNHEY, CDR2 SMNVEV (reference sequence). Trimming shortened V by 6 bases and J by 0 bases, and 12 bases separated the two germline ends. The CDR3: CASSPSQFSYEQYF. Here the CDR3 DNA reads TGTGCCAGCAGCCCAAGCCAGTTCTCCTACGAGCAGTACTTC.

The V gene is TRBV2, the J gene TRBJ2-1; the D gene is possibly TRBD1 (5 bases). Trimming removed 8 bases at V and 4 bases at J, with 18 bases between. The CDR3 is made up of 15 amino acids. Germline CDR1 SNHLY, CDR2 FYNNEI. The CDR3 sequence: CASGSTGITYNEQFF. CDR3 DNA sequence: TGTGCCAGCGGATCTACAGGAATAACTTACAATGAGCAGTTCTTC.

This clone was counted a few times. This chain connects TRBV21-1 to TRBJ1-6; TRBD1 is the table's D call, not checked against the DNA. TRBV21-1 is assigned pseudogene status. This CDR3 contains 17 residues. CDR3 sequence: CASSKRVGVPYNSPLHF. The CDR3, as DNA: TGTGCCAGCAGCAAAAGGGTAGGGGTGCCCTATAATTCACCCCTCCACTTT.

The chain combines TRBV18 with TRBJ2-5; no firm D call. V was pared by 2 bases and J by 13 bases, with 11 bases between. The CDR3 sequence is 11 residues long. From germline, CDR1 is KGHSH and CDR2 LQKENI. As DNA, the CDR3 is TGTGCCAGCTCACCAGGAGAATCATCGTACTTC. Protein: CASSPGESSYF. The whole variable domain, remainder taken from reference TRBV18 and TRBJ2-5, is NAGVMQNPRHLVRRRGQEARLRCSPMKGHSHVYWYRQLPEEGLKFMVYLQKENIIDESGMPKERFSAEFPKEGPSILRIQQVVRGDSAAYFCASSPGESSYFGPGTRLLVL.

The chain has TRBV6-5 and TRBJ2-5, with D uncertain. In germline, CDR1 is MNHEY, CDR2 SVGAGI. The ends were cut back, 8 bases at V and 3 bases at J, with 13 bases in the middle. This CDR3 has 13 amino acids. CDR3 residues: CASLFSGEETQYF. The CDR3 nucleotides read TGTGCCAGCCTATTTTCCGGAGAAGAGACCCAGTACTTC.

This clone was recorded a few times. The genes are TRBV27 and TRBJ2-5, with 7 nucleotides matching TRBD1. The CDR3 runs 14 residues. V dropped 5 bases and J dropped 1; count of bases not matched to a gene: 4. Germline V gene data show CDR1 as MNHEY and CDR2 as SMNVEV (reference sequence). The CDR3 coding sequence is TGTGCCAGCAGTACCAGACAGGGCCAAGAGACCCAGTACTTC. As protein: CASSTRQGQETQYF.

The chain is built from TRBV7-3 and TRBJ2-5; 9 bases align to TRBD2. Germline assignment: CDR1 SGHTA and CDR2 FQGTGA. V gave up 5 bases and J gave up 3 bases; unmatched junction bases: 4. The CDR3 runs to 14 residues. This chain's CDR3 is CASSAIAGEETQYF. The CDR3, as DNA: TGTGCCAGCAGCGCTATAGCGGGAGAAGAGACCCAGTACTTC.

About this clone itself: The same CDR3 arises from other DNA sequences in this sample as well. The rearrangement uses TRBV19 and TRBJ2-5; D is unclear. The V and J ends lost 3 bases and 0 bases respectively, with 5 bases between them. CDR1 is LNHDA and CDR2 is SQIVND in the germline V gene (reference sequence). This CDR3 is 13 amino acids long. The CDR3 loop is CASSIGHQETQYF. The CDR3 region has the DNA TGTGCCAGTAGTATCGGTCACCAAGAGACCCAGTACTTC.

This clone came up a few times. The chain uses TRBV2 and TRBJ2-2; no clear D gene. CDR1 SNHLY and CDR2 FYNNEI come from the germline V gene. Trimming took 7 bases from V and 6 from J, leaving 18 bases between them. The length of the CDR3 is 15 residues. CDR3 DNA: TGTGCCAGCAAAATTCTACAAGTTTCCGCCGGGGAGCTGTTTTTT. Its protein product is CASKILQVSAGELFF.

This clone was counted a single time. The chain carries TRBV15 and TRBJ2-3, with D maybe TRBD1 (6 bases). V lost 3 bases to trimming and J lost 2 bases, with 24 bases between them. CDR3 length: 19 residues. The V gene's germline CDR1 is LNHNV and CDR2 YYDKDF (reference sequence). The CDR3 here is CATSSISGVGQGTTDTQYF. As DNA, the CDR3 is TGTGCCACCAGCAGTATCTCCGGCGTTGGCCAGGGGACCACAGATACGCAGTATTTT. Based on the CDR3 plus reference TRBV15 and TRBJ2-3, the full variable domain is DAMVIQNPRYQVTQFGKPVTLSCSQTLNHNVMYWYQQKSSQAPKLLFHYYDKDFNNEADTPDNFQSRRPNTSFCFLDIRSPGLGDTAMYLCATSSISGVGQGTTDTQYFGPGTRLTVL.

V gene TRBV28 combines with J gene TRBJ2-1, with unresolved D. Per germline, CDR1 MDHEN and CDR2 SYDVKM. V was clipped by 1 base and J by 9 bases, with 7 bases between them. The CDR3 contains 12 residues. This CDR3 is CASSLSWPEQFF. The CDR3 DNA follows: TGTGCCAGCAGTTTATCGTGGCCTGAGCAGTTCTTC.

The rearrangement links TRBV5-1 to TRBJ2-5, with D perhaps TRBD1 or TRBD2 (5 bases each). This CDR3 comprises 16 residues. Germline V gives CDR1 SGHRS, CDR2 YFSETQ. The ends were cut back, 0 bases at V and 1 base at J, with 13 bases in the middle. The DNA of the CDR3 is TGCGCCAGCAGCTTGGGTTCATGGGACGTCCAAGAGACCCAGTACTTC. Its protein product is CASSLGSWDVQETQYF.

This clone was seen ten or more times. The V gene is TRBV18, the J gene TRBJ2-1; D might be TRBD1 or TRBD2, each matching 5 bases. V lost 2 bases and J 8 bases, leaving 10 bases between the germline ends. CDR1 and CDR2 (germline): KGHSH, LQKENI. CDR3 length equals 13 residues. CDR3 region: CASSPMWDDEQFF. The CDR3, as DNA: TGTGCCAGCTCACCAATGTGGGACGATGAGCAGTTCTTC.

Only a few counts were recorded for this clone. The chain couples TRBV5-1 to TRBJ1-4; 9 bases line up with TRBD1. The CDR3 consists of 15 residues. Trimming at V came to 4 bases and at J to 3 bases, leaving 4 bases not matched to a gene. Germline CDR1 reads SGHRS; CDR2 reads YFSETQ. CDR3 sequence reads: CASSPGQGPNEKLFF. The CDR3 DNA reads TGCGCCAGCAGCCCGGGACAGGGCCCTAATGAAAAACTGTTTTTT.

This clone was detected a few times. CDR3 sequence: CASSLAGIAYEQYF. CDR3 in DNA: TGTGCCAGCAGCTTGGCCGGTATAGCCTACGAGCAGTACTTC. The chain couples TRBV5-6 to TRBJ2-7, with D hard to call. V dropped 0 bases and J dropped 2 bases, with 9 bases sitting between them. The CDR3 sequence is 14 residues long. The V gene's germline CDR1 is SGHDT and CDR2 YYEEEE.

The chain joins TRBV7-9 to TRBJ1-1, with 7 bases lining up with TRBD1. The CDR3 covers 13 residues. V lost 2 bases, J lost 7 bases, and 4 bases stayed unmatched. CDR1 SEHNR and CDR2 FQNEAQ come from the germline V gene (reference sequence). As DNA, the CDR3 is TGTGCCAGCAGCTTACCAGGGACAGTTGAAGCTTTCTTT. It translates to CASSLPGTVEAFF.

The chain joins TRBV5-1 to TRBJ2-3, with 9 positions matching TRBD2. The CDR3 runs to 15 residues. The V gene end was trimmed by 4 bases and the J gene end by 0 bases; junction bases not matched to a gene: 3. Looked up from germline, CDR1 is SGHRS and CDR2 is YFSETQ. The CDR3 loop reads CASSRSGGSTDTQYF. The CDR3 DNA follows: TGCGCCAGCAGCCGAAGCGGGGGGAGCACAGATACGCAGTATTTT.

The J gene is TRBJ1-2, the V gene TRBV5-6, with unresolved D. Germline values: CDR1 SGHDT, CDR2 YYEEEE. This CDR3 contains 13 residues. V was cut by 0 bases and J by 8 bases, with 11 bases left in between. The CDR3 DNA follows: TGTGCCAGCAGCTTGGTTCAAGGAGGAGGCTACACCTTC. This encodes CASSLVQGGGYTF. The whole variable domain, remainder taken from reference TRBV5-6 and TRBJ1-2, is DAGVTQSPTHLIKTRGQQVTLRCSPKSGHDTVSWYQQALGQGPQFIFQYYEEEERQRGNFPDRFSGHQFPNYSSELNVNALLLGDSALYLCASSLVQGGGYTFGSGTRLTVV.

This clone was observed a few times. The chain combines TRBV5-4 with TRBJ1-3; possible D gene TRBD1, 5 bases. V was clipped by 0 bases and J by 2 bases, with 15 bases between them. CDR1 is SGHNT and CDR2 is YYREEE in the germline V gene (reference sequence). CDR3 length: 17 residues. The CDR3 nucleotides are TGTGCCAGCAGCTTGGGGGGGACTGCCGGGACTGGAAACACCATATATTTT. As protein: CASSLGGTAGTGNTIYF.

This clone was seen more than once but under ten times. The chain carries TRBV19 and TRBJ2-1, with 9 bases aligning to TRBD2. J gave up 10 bases and V 0 bases, and 16 bases lay outside the gene matches. Germline V gene lookup returns CDR1 LNHDA and CDR2 SQIVND (reference sequence). This CDR3 has 18 amino acids. The CDR3, as DNA: TGTGCCAGTAGTATAGAAGGTCTGCGGGGGGGCCAGTTGGAGGAGCAGTTCTTC. This sequence encodes CASSIEGLRGGQLEEQFF. Filled out from reference TRBV19 and TRBJ2-1, the complete variable domain reads DGGITQSPKYLFRKEGQNVTLSCEQNLNHDAMYWYRQDPGQGLRLIYYSQIVNDFQKGDIAEGYSVSREKKESFPLTVTSAQKNPTAFYLCASSIEGLRGGQLEEQFFGPGTRLTVL.

This sequence joins TRBV30 and TRBJ1-1; TRBD1 might be the D (6 bases). Trimming removed 3 bases at V and 1 base at J, with 15 bases between. The CDR3 sequence is 15 residues long. The germline gives CDR1 GTSNPN, CDR2 SVGIG (reference sequence). The CDR3 spells CAWRTGGFQNTEAFF. CDR3 sequence (DNA): TGTGCCTGGAGGACAGGCGGATTTCAGAACACTGAAGCTTTCTTT.

The V call is TRBV7-2, the J call TRBJ2-2; D ambiguous. V lost 6 bases, J lost 4 bases, and 12 bases lay in between. Germline V lookup: CDR1 SGHTA, CDR2 FQGNSA. The CDR3 runs 14 residues. CDR3 in DNA: TGTGCCAGCAGTTGGGAAATGGGCACCGGGGAGCTGTTTTTT. Translated: CASSWEMGTGELFF.

This chain links TRBV10-3 with TRBJ1-1; D is ambiguous. V lost 6 bases and J 2 bases, leaving 10 bases between the germline ends. The CDR3 consists of 13 residues. Germline loops: CDR1 ENHRY, CDR2 SYGVKD. The DNA for the CDR3 is TGTGCCATCAGCCGGACGGCTAACACTGAAGCTTTCTTT. This encodes CAISRTANTEAFF.

The chain couples TRBV5-1 to TRBJ2-7, with TRBD2 identical over 8 bases. The trim removed 7 bases at V and 2 bases at J, leaving 11 bases unmatched. This CDR3 contains 15 residues. Germline CDR1 is SGHRS and CDR2 is YFSETQ. CDR3 sequence: CASREGQVLTYEQYF. CDR3 nucleotide sequence: TGCGCCAGCCGGGAGGGACAAGTTCTCACCTACGAGCAGTACTTC.

V and J are TRBV5-8 and TRBJ2-7, with D hard to call. V lost 0 bases, J lost 3 bases, and 4 bases lay in between. This CDR3 spans 12 amino acids. Germline CDR1 SGHTS, CDR2 YDEGEE. The CDR3 loop reads CASSLDDYEQYF. The CDR3 region has the DNA TGTGCCAGCAGCTTGGACGACTACGAGCAGTACTTC.